The present entry profiles one T cell receptor (beta chain) with its context. Germline CDR1 is MNHEY and CDR2 is SVGEGT. The CDR3 length is 12 residues. Trimming removed 7 bases from V and 6 bases from J, with 12 bases in between. Noted time point: patch test 1, 2 weeks after DPC sensitization. As for treatment: therapeutic diphenylcyclopropenone sensitization with weekly scalp DPC. The record originates from a study of human T cells and chemical hapten exposure. One entry per CDR3 protein, called by TCRdb with MiXCR from the RACE reads. The data contain fewer than 400,000 distinct CDR3 sequences, roughly 6.9% of them singletons.

The sample consisted of whole blood, taken in connection with sensitization to the hapten diphenylcyclopropenone (DPC). This clonotype was sampled from a young woman with alopecia areata. Some clones in this sample may be carry-over from other donors' samples. This rearrangement joins TRBV6-2 or TRBV6-3 to TRBJ1-2, with D uncertain. The CDR3 sequence: CASTDRPDGYTF. The CDR3 DNA follows: TGTGCCAGCACCGACCGGCCAGATGGCTACACCTTC.